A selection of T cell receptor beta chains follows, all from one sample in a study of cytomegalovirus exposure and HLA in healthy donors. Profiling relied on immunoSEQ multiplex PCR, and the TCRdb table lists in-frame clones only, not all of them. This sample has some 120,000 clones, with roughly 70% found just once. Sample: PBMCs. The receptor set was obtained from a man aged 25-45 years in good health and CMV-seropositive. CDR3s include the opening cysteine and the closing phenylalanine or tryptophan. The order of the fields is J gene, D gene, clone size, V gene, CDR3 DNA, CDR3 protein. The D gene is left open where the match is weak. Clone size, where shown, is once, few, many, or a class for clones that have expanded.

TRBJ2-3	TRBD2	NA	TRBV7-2	TGTGCCAGCAGCTTGGGGACTAGCGGAGGCACAGATACGCAGTATTTT	CASSLGTSGGTDTQYF
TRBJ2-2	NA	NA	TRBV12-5	TGTGCTAGTGCCTCGGTGACTCGCGGATCCGGGGAGCTGTTTTTT	CASASVTRGSGELFF
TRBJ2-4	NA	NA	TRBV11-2	TGTGCCAGCAGTGCACCTCGGACAAACGTAAACATTCAGTACTTC	CASSAPRTNVNIQYF
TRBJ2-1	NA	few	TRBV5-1	TGCGCCAGCAGCTTGGTTGGGGGGAGCTCCTACAATGAGCAGTTCTTC	CASSLVGGSSYNEQFF
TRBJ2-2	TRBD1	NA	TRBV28	TGTGCCAGCAGCTCGCATCTAGGGACAGACCCGGACACCGGGGAGCTGTTTTTT	CASSSHLGTDPDTGELFF
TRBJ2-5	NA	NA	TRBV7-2	TGTGCCAGCAGCTCAGGAGGTTACCAGTACTTC	CASSSGGYQYF
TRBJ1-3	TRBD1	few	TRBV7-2	TGTGCCAGCAGCCAGGGGACAGTAGGAAACACCATATATTTT	CASSQGTVGNTIYF
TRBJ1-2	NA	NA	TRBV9	TGTGCCAGCAGCTTTCGGGGGGGTCGTGGCTACACCTTC	CASSFRGGRGYTF
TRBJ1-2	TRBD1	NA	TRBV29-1	TGCAGCGTCAAACAGGGGGGGGGAGGCTACACCTTC	CSVKQGGGGYTF
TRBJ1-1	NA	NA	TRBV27	TGTGCCAGCAGTCCCGGGTGGAACACTGAAGCTTTCTTT	CASSPGWNTEAFF
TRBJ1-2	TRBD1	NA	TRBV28	TGTGCCAGCAGTCTCTCCGGGACAGCCTATGGCTACACCTTC	CASSLSGTAYGYTF
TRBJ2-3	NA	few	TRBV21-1	TGTGCCAGCAGCAAAGATTACAGAGATACGCAGTATTTT	CASSKDYRDTQYF
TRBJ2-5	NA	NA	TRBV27	TGTGCCAGCAGTATGCGTCCAACGGGGACGGGGGAAGAGACCCAGTACTTC	CASSMRPTGTGEETQYF
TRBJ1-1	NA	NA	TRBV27	TGTGCCAGCAGTTTTCAGGGGTCGGAAGCTTTCTTT	CASSFQGSEAFF
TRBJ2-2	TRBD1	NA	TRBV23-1	TGCGCCAGCAGTCAATCCAAACAGGGGCGGGACACCGGGGAGCTGTTTTTT	CASSQSKQGRDTGELFF
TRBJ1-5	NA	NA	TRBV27	TGTGCCAGCAGTTTAAGGTTCGGGGGAAGTCAGCCCCAGCATTTT	CASSLRFGGSQPQHF
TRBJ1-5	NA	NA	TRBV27	TGTGCCAGCAGTCCCCCCGGGCAGCCCCAGCATTTT	CASSPPGQPQHF
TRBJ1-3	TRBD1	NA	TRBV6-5	TGTGCCAGCCACACGGGACAGGGAGGAAACACCATATATTTT	CASHTGQGGNTIYF
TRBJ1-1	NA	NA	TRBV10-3	TGTGCCACCAAAATTCGACCCGAGGATGAAGCTTTCTTT	CATKIRPEDEAFF
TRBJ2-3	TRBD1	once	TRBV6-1	TGTGCCAGCAGTGAAGCGCAAGAGGGGGCAGGGCTCACAGATACGCAGTATTTT	CASSEAQEGAGLTDTQYF
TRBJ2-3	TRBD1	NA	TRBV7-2	TGTGCCAGCAGCTTGGACAGGACGGGCACAGATACGCAGTATTTT	CASSLDRTGTDTQYF
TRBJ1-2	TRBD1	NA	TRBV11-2	TGTGCCAGCAGTCCCACAGGGGAGTGGGGCTATGGCTACACCTTC	CASSPTGEWGYGYTF
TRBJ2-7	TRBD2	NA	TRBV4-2	TGTGCCAGCAGCCAAGCCTCCGGACTAGCGGGGAGCTCCTACGAGCAGTACTTC	CASSQASGLAGSSYEQYF
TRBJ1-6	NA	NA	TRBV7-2	TGTGCCAGCAGCTTAGGACAGGCTGGGCATTCACCCCTCCACTTT	CASSLGQAGHSPLHF
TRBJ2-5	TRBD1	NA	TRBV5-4	TGTGCCAGCAGCTTCGGTGGAACAGGGGGCATGGAGACCCAGTACTTC	CASSFGGTGGMETQYF
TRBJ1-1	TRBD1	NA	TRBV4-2	TGTGCCAGCAGCCCGGACAGGGTGAACACTGAAGCTTTCTTT	CASSPDRVNTEAFF
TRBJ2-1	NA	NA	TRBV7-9	TGTGCCAGCAGCTTAGGAAGTGGGCGTGAGCAGTTCTTC	CASSLGSGREQFF
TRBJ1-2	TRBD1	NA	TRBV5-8	TGTGCCAGCAGCGGACAGGGACGGGGCTACACCTTC	CASSGQGRGYTF
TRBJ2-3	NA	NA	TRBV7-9	TGTGCCAGCAGCATCAGACTAGCAGGGGACACAGATACGCAGTATTTT	CASSIRLAGDTDTQYF
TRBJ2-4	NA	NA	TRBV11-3	TGTGCCAGCAGCTTGAAGAACGGACTAGCCAAAAACATTCAGTACTTC	CASSLKNGLAKNIQYF
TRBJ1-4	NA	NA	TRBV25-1	TGTGCCAGTCAGACAGAGGCAACTAATGAAAAACTGTTTTTT	CASQTEATNEKLFF
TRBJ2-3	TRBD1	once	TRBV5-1	TGCGCCAGCAGCTTGGGGGACAGCCCCACAGATACGCAGTATTTT	CASSLGDSPTDTQYF
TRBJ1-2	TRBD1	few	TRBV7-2	TGTGCCAGCAGGTCCAGGGGGCCTGGAGGCTACACCTTC	CASRSRGPGGYTF
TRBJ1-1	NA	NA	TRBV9	TGTGCCAGCAGTGGCGGGGGTCTGAACACTGAAGCTTTCTTT	CASSGGGLNTEAFF
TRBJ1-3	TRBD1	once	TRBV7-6	TGTGCCAGCAGCCATCGGGACAGGGGAAACACCATATATTTT	CASSHRDRGNTIYF
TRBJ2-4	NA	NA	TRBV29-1	TGCAGCGTTGGATTTCTGGCCGGGGACCGGGAGGCCAAAAACATTCAGTACTTC	CSVGFLAGDREAKNIQYF
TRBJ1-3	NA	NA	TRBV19	TGTGCCAGTAGCGCAGGGTCGTCGGGAAACACCATATATTTT	CASSAGSSGNTIYF
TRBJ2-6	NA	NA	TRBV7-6	TGTGCCAGCAGCCATAGGCGAGGGAGAAGCTCTGGGGCCAACGTCCTGACTTTC	CASSHRRGRSSGANVLTF
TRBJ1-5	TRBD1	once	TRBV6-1	TGTGCCAGCACCGTAACAGGGGCCCCCGGAGCCCAGCATTTT	CASTVTGAPGAQHF
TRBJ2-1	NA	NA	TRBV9	TGTGCCAGCAGTGCTGACTACGAGCAGTTCTTC	CASSADYEQFF
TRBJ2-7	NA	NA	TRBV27	TGTGCCAGCAGTTTAACGTTGGCAGCCAGGGGTCACGAGCAGTACTTC	CASSLTLAARGHEQYF
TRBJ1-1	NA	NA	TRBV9	TGTGCCAGCAGCGTAGGAGGAGGCCCGCGGTTAAATGAAGCTTTCTTT	CASSVGGGPRLNEAFF
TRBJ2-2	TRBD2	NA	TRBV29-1	TGCAGCGTTGATGGGCGGGGGGGTTCGAACACCGGGGAGCTGTTTTTT	CSVDGRGGSNTGELFF
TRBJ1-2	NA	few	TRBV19	NA	CASTSGYHYGYTF
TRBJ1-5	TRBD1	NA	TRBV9	TGTGCCAGCAGCGTAGGGGGACAGGGCGGCAATCAGCCCCAGCATTTT	CASSVGGQGGNQPQHF
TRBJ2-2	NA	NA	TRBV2	TGTGCCAGCAGTTCTCAGGGTCCAGGGACCGGGGAGCTGTTTTTT	CASSSQGPGTGELFF
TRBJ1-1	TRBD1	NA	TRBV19	TGTGCCAGTACCACCTCATTTGGGACAGGGGGCACTGAAGCTTTCTTT	CASTTSFGTGGTEAFF
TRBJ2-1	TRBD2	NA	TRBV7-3	TGTGCCAGCAGCTCGGGACTAGCGAGTTACTACAATGAGCAGTTCTTC	CASSSGLASYYNEQFF
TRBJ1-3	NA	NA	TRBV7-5	TGTGCCAGAAGCTTCACGAGCCTGGGTCGACAGGGTTACTCTGGAAACACCATATATTTT	CARSFTSLGRQGYSGNTIYF
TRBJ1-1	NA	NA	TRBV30	TGTGCCTGGAGTGCTCCACCGGGACTTAAGGGGAGCACTGAAGCTTTCTTT	CAWSAPPGLKGSTEAFF
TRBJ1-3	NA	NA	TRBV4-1	TGCGCCAGCAGCCAAGTCGGGTCCCTCTCTGGAAACACCATATATTTT	CASSQVGSLSGNTIYF
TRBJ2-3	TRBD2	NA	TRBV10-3	TGTGCCATCAGAGAATGGCGGGAGGGAGAGAGTGGAGGGGTGGATACGCAGTATTTT	CAIREWREGESGGVDTQYF
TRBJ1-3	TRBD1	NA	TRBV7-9	TGTGCCAGCAGCTCGACAGGGACCGGAAACACCATATATTTT	CASSSTGTGNTIYF
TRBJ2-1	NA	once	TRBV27	TGTGCCAGCAGTTACCAACTGACAGGTTTTGTACGCAAAACCAATGAGCAGTTCTTC	CASSYQLTGFVRKTNEQFF
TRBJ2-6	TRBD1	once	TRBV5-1	TGCGCCAGCAGCCCGGACAGGATTCGCTCTGGGGCCAACGTCCTGACTTTC	CASSPDRIRSGANVLTF